The sequence of this TCR beta chain was determined in a study of cytomegalovirus exposure and HLA in healthy donors. Study-level findings and limits: Using the classifier, cytomegalovirus status was reportedly diagnosed with high specificity and sensitivity.

On this clone itself: Its specificity is not known.

Method: immunoSEQ multiplex PCR; TCRdb's copy keeps in-frame clones and lacks some. The sample records approximately 170,000 clones, 70% to 90% being singletons. The ends lost 3 bases at V and 8 bases at J; junction bases unmatched: 12. Germline V gives CDR1 SGHVT, CDR2 SQSDAQ. The CDR3 runs 16 residues. The sequencing sample was made of PBMCs. The TCR comes from a man younger than 45 in good health and CMV-seropositive. V and J are TRBV7-4 and TRBJ1-4; 7 bases align to TRBD1. The CDR3 region is CASSFNSTGRGEKLFF. In nucleotides, the CDR3 is TGTGCCAGCAGCTTTAACTCGACAGGGCGAGGAGAAAAACTGTTTTTT.